A single sample is the source of the 22 T cell receptor beta chains below, sequenced in a study of vaccination and CD4 T cells after COVID-19. Treatment specified: approximately nine-day PBMC culture with coronavirus spike peptide pools or control peptides (ViraFEST assay). Their cognate antigens are unknown. The Oncomine TCR Beta short-read assay was applied to DNA of cultured CD4+ T cells. MiXCR, applied by TCRdb to the PCR reads, yields one record per CDR3 protein. The sample includes some 16,000 distinct CDR3 sequences, 52% of them seen just once. The sequencing input was CD4+ T cells from blood, cultured in vitro. These receptors all come from a human donor who had recovered from COVID-19.

This clonotype has only a few counts. The chain is built from TRBV7-9 and TRBJ2-6; either TRBD1 or TRBD2 may supply D (7 bases each). Trimming took off 5 bases at V and 0 bases at J, with 20 bases between the two ends. The germline V gene encodes CDR1 SEHNR and CDR2 FQNEAQ (reference sequence). This CDR3 is built from 19 residues. The CDR3 sequence: CASSTARGTTRSGANVLTF. CDR3 bases: TGTGCCAGCAGCACGGCCAGGGGGACTACCCGCTCTGGGGCCAACGTCCTGACTTTC.

J is TRBJ2-1 and V is TRBV2, with 8 bases identical to TRBD2. Germline V lookup: CDR1 SNHLY, CDR2 FYNNEI. The V segment lost 4 bases and the J segment 10 bases; nucleotides outside the gene matches: 12. The CDR3 extends over 15 amino acids. The DNA of the CDR3 is TGTGCCAGCAGTGGGGCCCCGGGAGGGCCCCGGGAGCAGTTCTTC. It encodes CASSGAPGGPREQFF.

This clonotype was seen a few times. V is TRBV4-3 and J is TRBJ1-2; TRBD1 matches 7 bases. J gave up 8 bases and V 7 bases, and 10 bases lay outside the gene matches. The CDR3 totals 13 residues. Germline V CDR1 and CDR2: LGHNA, YSLEER. CDR3 loop: CASKAGGGEGYTF. The CDR3 region has the DNA TGCGCCAGCAAGGCTGGAGGGGGCGAAGGCTACACCTTC.

This chain uses TRBV7-2 with TRBJ2-3, with TRBD2 identical over 14 bases. The CDR3 covers 15 residues. Looked up from germline, CDR1 is SGHTA and CDR2 is FQGNSA. J gave up 4 bases and V 5 bases, and 2 bases lay outside the gene matches. CDR3 DNA: TGTGCCAGCAGCCAGGGACTAGCGGGAGCAGATACGCAGTATTTT. Its protein is CASSQGLAGADTQYF.

This clonotype has just a few counts. J is TRBJ1-1 and V is TRBV2; D gene unclear. Per germline, CDR1 SNHLY and CDR2 FYNNEI. There are 15 residues in the CDR3. V lost 8 bases and J lost 0, with 16 bases in between. The CDR3 reads CASRPGRTMNTEAFF. The CDR3 coding sequence is TGTGCCAGCCGACCGGGCCGGACGATGAACACTGAAGCTTTCTTT. The variable domain in full, with the rest retrieved from reference TRBV2 and TRBJ1-1, is EPEVTQTPSHQVTQMGQEVILRCVPISNHLYFYWYRQILGQKVEFLVSFYNNEISEKSEIFDDQFSVERPDGSNFTLKIRSTKLEDSAMYFCASRPGRTMNTEAFFGQGTRLTVV.

The rearrangement uses TRBV20-1 and TRBJ2-3; unclear D gene. Germline V lookup: CDR1 DFQATT, CDR2 SNEGSKA (reference sequence). V gave up 0 bases and J gave up 0 bases, with 13 bases separating them. The CDR3 extends over 16 amino acids. CDR3 in DNA: TGCAGTGCTAGAGATCATCGGAGACTCAGCACAGATACGCAGTATTTT. Its protein product is CSARDHRRLSTDTQYF.

The chain is built from TRBV20-1 and TRBJ1-3; D call uncertain. This CDR3 spans 11 amino acids. The germline gives CDR1 DFQATT, CDR2 SNEGSKA (reference sequence). V was cut by 6 bases and J by 4 bases, with 7 bases left in between. Written as DNA, the CDR3 is TGCAGTGCCCCAAGGGGAAACACCATATATTTT. This gives the protein CSAPRGNTIYF.

The V and J genes are TRBV12-3 or TRBV12-4 and TRBJ2-1; 9 positions match TRBD2. The V gene end was trimmed by 2 bases and the J gene end by 4 bases; junction bases not matched to a gene: 3. The CDR3 runs to 15 residues. In DNA form, the CDR3 reads TGTGCCAGCAGTTTACTAGCGGGATATTACAATGAGCAGTTCTTC. It yields the protein CASSLLAGYYNEQFF.

This clonotype turned up a few times. The rearrangement joins TRBV7-8 to TRBJ1-5, with a weak D call TRBD1 (6 bases). The CDR3 is 16 residues long. Germline CDR1 SGHVS, CDR2 FQNEAQ. Trimming took 1 base from V and 0 from J, leaving 10 bases between them. CDR3 loop: CASSLEQGYSNQPQHF. The CDR3 bases are TGTGCCAGCAGCTTAGAACAGGGCTATAGCAATCAGCCCCAGCATTTT. The whole variable domain, remainder taken from reference TRBV7-8 and TRBJ1-5, is GAGVSQSPRYKVAKRGQDVALRCDPISGHVSLFWYQQALGQGPEFLTYFQNEAQLDKSGLPSDRFFAERPEGSVSTLKIQRTQQEDSAVYLCASSLEQGYSNQPQHFGDGTRLSIL.

This chain links TRBV11-2 with TRBJ2-7; tentatively, D is TRBD1 (5 bases). Germline V lookup: CDR1 SGHAT, CDR2 FQNNGV. With 3 bases removed from V and 4 bases from J, the gap between germline ends came to 13 bases. This CDR3 region has 14 residues. The CDR3 DNA reads as TGTGCCAGCAGCTTGGACACCATCAATTACGAGCAGTACTTC. It is translated as CASSLDTINYEQYF.

The rearrangement joins TRBV5-1 to TRBJ1-2; D is uncertain. CDR3 length: 12 amino acids. Trimming removed 7 bases at V and 3 bases at J, with 10 bases between. The germline gives CDR1 SGHRS, CDR2 YFSETQ. CDR3 protein: CASGPADYGYTF. CDR3 in DNA: TGCGCCAGCGGGCCGGCGGACTATGGCTACACCTTC.

Only a few counts were recorded for this clonotype. V is TRBV7-2 and J is TRBJ1-3; D gene uncertain. The germline CDR1 and CDR2 sequences are SGHTA and FQGNSA. This CDR3 is built from 15 residues. V was shortened by 2 bases and J by 2 bases, with 10 bases between the two germline ends. The CDR3, as DNA: TGTGCCAGCAGCTTATGGGCATCAACTGGAAACACCATATATTTT. It codes for CASSLWASTGNTIYF. Full variable domain (missing parts from reference TRBV7-2 and TRBJ1-3): GAGVSQSPSNKVTEKGKDVELRCDPISGHTALYWYRQSLGQGLEFLIYFQGNSAPDKSGLPSDRFSAERTGGSVSTLTIQRTQQEDSAVYLCASSLWASTGNTIYFGEGSWLTVV.

The genes are TRBV7-8 and TRBJ2-1; 7 nucleotides agree with TRBD2. After removal of 5 bases from V and 0 bases from J, the junction contained 16 bases not matched to a gene. The CDR3 loop spans 19 amino acids. From germline, CDR1 is SGHVS and CDR2 FQNEAQ. The CDR3 loop is CASSDPGRGGRGSYNEQFF. The CDR3 nucleotides read TGTGCCAGCAGCGATCCTGGGCGGGGCGGGAGAGGCTCCTACAATGAGCAGTTCTTC.

The sample holds a few counts of this clonotype. The chain links TRBV7-9 to TRBJ2-7; D tentatively fits TRBD1 or TRBD2 (5 bases each). The germline V and J ends were trimmed by 4 bases and 0 bases, with 13 bases remaining between them. Germline CDR1 is SEHNR and CDR2 is FQNEAQ (reference sequence). CDR3 length: 15 residues. The CDR3 DNA reads TGTGCCAGCAGCTCGTCCGGGACGGGCTCCTACGAGCAGTACTTC. This codes for CASSSSGTGSYEQYF.

The V and J genes are TRBV20-1 and TRBJ2-7; D may be TRBD2 (6 bases). The CDR3 extends over 13 amino acids. Trimming took off 4 bases at V and 2 bases at J, with 12 bases between the two ends. Looked up from germline, CDR1 is DFQATT and CDR2 is SNEGSKA (reference sequence). As DNA, the CDR3 is TGCAGTGCTACCGGGACTGTAACCTACGAGCAGTACTTC. It is translated as CSATGTVTYEQYF.

This chain's CDR3 is CASSEARGPGANVLTF. For the CDR3, the DNA is TGTGCCAGCAGTGAAGCGCGGGGGCCTGGGGCCAACGTCCTGACTTTC. V is TRBV6-1 and J is TRBJ2-6, with a tentative D call TRBD2 (7 bases). The germline V gene encodes CDR1 MNHNS and CDR2 SASEGT. This CDR3 region has 16 residues. The V gene lost 0 bases and the J gene lost 2 bases, with 8 bases spanning the gap.

In its sample, this clonotype was seen once. The V call is TRBV20-1, the J call TRBJ2-7; no definite D call. V dropped 4 bases and J dropped 5 bases, with 9 bases sitting between them. This CDR3 has 11 amino acids. The germline V gene has CDR1 DFQATT and CDR2 SNEGSKA (reference sequence). The CDR3 reads CSATAFDEQYF. The CDR3 nucleotides are TGCAGTGCTACGGCTTTCGACGAGCAGTACTTC.

The chain combines TRBV10-3 with TRBJ2-6; 12 nucleotides align to TRBD2. The V gene's germline CDR1 is ENHRY and CDR2 SYGVKD. The length of the CDR3 is 18 residues. Trimming removed 10 bases from V and 0 bases from J; junction bases left unmatched: 10. CDR3 DNA sequence: TGTGCCACCAGGGGGACTAGCGGGCGCAGCTCTGGGGCCAACGTCCTGACTTTC. Translating gives CATRGTSGRSSGANVLTF.

The V and J genes are TRBV14 and TRBJ1-1, with TRBD1 as a possible D gene (5 bases). The germline V gene has CDR1 SGHDN and CDR2 FVKESK. CDR3 length: 14 amino acids. V was pared by 4 bases and J by 3 bases, with 12 bases between. As DNA, the CDR3 is TGTGCCAGCAGCCCTTATCGGGGGTACACTGAAGCTTTCTTT. It codes for CASSPYRGYTEAFF.

This clonotype was counted a few times. The chain uses TRBV24-1 and TRBJ2-3; TRBD2 agrees at 7 bases. The J segment lost 6 bases and the V segment lost 4 bases, leaving 6 bases of the junction unmatched. This CDR3 has 14 residues. Germline-derived CDR1 and CDR2 are KGHDR and SFDVKD. CDR3 sequence reads: CATSDSGGGDTQYF. CDR3 sequence (DNA): TGTGCCACCAGTGACTCTGGGGGGGGTGATACGCAGTATTTT.

The gene calls are TRBV20-1 and TRBJ1-2; D uncertain. V was pared by 4 bases and J by 4 bases, with 10 bases between. CDR1 is DFQATT, CDR2 SNEGSKA, per germline (reference sequence). The CDR3 consists of 12 residues. The chain's CDR3 is CSAKVGIYGYTF. The CDR3 DNA follows: TGCAGTGCTAAGGTGGGAATCTATGGCTACACCTTC.

The chain couples TRBV20-1 to TRBJ2-5, with 12 positions matching TRBD2. In germline, CDR1 is DFQATT, CDR2 SNEGSKA (reference sequence). Germline trimming cut 2 bases from V and 5 bases from J; bases unmatched to any gene: 6. The CDR3 contains 15 residues. In DNA form, the CDR3 reads TGCAGTGCTAGATATCGACTAGCGGGAGTGGAGACCCAGTACTTC. This gives the protein CSARYRLAGVETQYF.